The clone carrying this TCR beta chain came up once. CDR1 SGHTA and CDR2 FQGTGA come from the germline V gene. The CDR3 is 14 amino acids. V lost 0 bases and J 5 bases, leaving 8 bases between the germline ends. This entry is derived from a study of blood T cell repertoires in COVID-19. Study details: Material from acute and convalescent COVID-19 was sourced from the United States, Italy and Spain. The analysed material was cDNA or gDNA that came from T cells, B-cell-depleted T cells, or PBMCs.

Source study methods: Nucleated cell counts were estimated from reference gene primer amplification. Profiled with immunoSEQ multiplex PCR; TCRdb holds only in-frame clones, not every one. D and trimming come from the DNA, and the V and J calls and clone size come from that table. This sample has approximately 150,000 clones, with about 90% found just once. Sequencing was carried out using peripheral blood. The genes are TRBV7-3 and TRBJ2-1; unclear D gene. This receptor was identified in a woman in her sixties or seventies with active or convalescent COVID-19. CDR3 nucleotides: TGTGCCAGCAGCTTAACGGGTGGGCACAATGAGCAGTTCTTC. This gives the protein CASSLTGGHNEQFF.